A single sample gave rise to the 28 T cell receptor beta chains below, sequenced in a study of blood T cell repertoires in COVID-19. Data came from immunoSEQ multiplex PCR; TCRdb stores just in-frame clones and leaves some out. The sample lists more than 400,000 clones, approximately 85% occurring once. The sample comprised peripheral blood. All receptors come from a human donor in a cohort sampled during active COVID-19.

This chain links TRBV12-3 or TRBV12-4 with TRBJ2-3, with D uncertain. The CDR3 covers 12 residues. V was cut by 6 bases and J by 6 bases, with 10 bases left in between. In DNA form, the CDR3 reads TGTGCCAGCAGCCCCCCCGGTGATACGCAGTATTTT. Its translation is CASSPPGDTQYF.

The CDR3 coding sequence is TGTGCCAGCAGCTTGACGGGGGAAGAGCAGTACTTC. Protein product: CASSLTGEEQYF. V and J are TRBV5-5 and TRBJ2-7; possible D gene TRBD2, 6 bases. This CDR3 has 12 amino acids. Germline V CDR1 and CDR2: SGHKS, YYEKEE (reference sequence). V dropped 1 base and J dropped 7 bases, with 9 bases sitting between them.

The rearrangement links TRBV7-2 to TRBJ2-2; 7 bases are a match to TRBD1. Looked up from germline, CDR1 is SGHTA and CDR2 is FQGNSA. CDR3 size: 15 residues. With 5 bases clipped from V and 1 base from J, the junction kept 4 bases outside the gene matches. The CDR3 DNA follows: TGTGCCAGCAGCGCCGGACAGGTGAACACCGGGGAGCTGTTTTTT. The encoded protein is CASSAGQVNTGELFF.

This clone was seen once. The gene calls are TRBV6-5 and TRBJ1-6; D not resolved. CDR1 is MNHEY, CDR2 SVGAGI, per germline. This CDR3 is 14 amino acids long. Trimming left V 0 bases short and J 13 bases short, with 13 bases between. The CDR3 loop reads CASSYSSGLVPLHF. In DNA form, the CDR3 reads TGTGCCAGCAGTTACTCGAGCGGATTGGTTCCCCTCCACTTT.

This chain uses TRBV6-4 with TRBJ2-5; 7 bases align to TRBD1. The germline V gene has CDR1 MRHNA and CDR2 SNTAGT. This CDR3 contains 13 residues. The trim removed 7 bases at V and 4 bases at J, leaving 6 bases unmatched. CDR3 bases: TGTGCCAGCATAGGGGCAGGGGGAGAGACCCAGTACTTC. Amino acid sequence: CASIGAGGETQYF.

In this sample, this clone turned up once. The chain has TRBV28 and TRBJ2-7; TRBD2 agrees at 15 bases. Germline CDR1 and CDR2: MDHEN and SYDVKM. V trimming: 2 bases; J trimming: 3 bases; junction bases outside the gene matches: 2. The CDR3 length is 16 residues. The CDR3 DNA sequence: TGTGCCAGCAGTTTAGGGACTAGCGGGAGGCTCTACGAGCAGTACTTC. The encoded protein is CASSLGTSGRLYEQYF. The whole variable domain, remainder taken from reference TRBV28 and TRBJ2-7, is DVKVTQSSRYLVKRTGEKVFLECVQDMDHENMFWYRQDPGLGLRLIYFSYDVKMKEKGDIPEGYSVSREKKERFSLILESASTNQTSMYLCASSLGTSGRLYEQYFGPGTRLTVT.

This chain links TRBV6-5 with TRBJ2-1; 10 bases match TRBD2. With V trimmed by 2 bases and J by 10 bases, 8 bases remained unmatched. There are 15 residues in the CDR3. CDR1 is MNHEY and CDR2 is SVGAGI in the germline V gene. CDR3 protein: CASSYESGRANEQFF. In DNA, the CDR3 is TGTGCCAGCAGTTACGAGAGCGGGAGGGCCAACGAGCAGTTCTTC.

The chain employs TRBV7-9 and TRBJ2-7; 7 nucleotides agree with TRBD2. There are 13 residues in the CDR3. Germline loops: CDR1 SEHNR, CDR2 FQNEAQ (reference sequence). After removal of 0 bases from V and 7 bases from J, the junction contained 3 bases not matched to a gene. The CDR3 nucleotides are TGTGCCAGCAGCTTAGCGGGAGGGAGGGAGCAGTACTTC. It encodes CASSLAGGREQYF. Using reference TRBV7-9 and TRBJ2-7 for the parts outside the CDR3, the full variable domain is DTGVSQNPRHKITKRGQNVTFRCDPISEHNRLYWYRQTLGQGPEFLTYFQNEAQLEKSRLLSDRFSAERPKGSFSTLEIQRTEQGDSAMYLCASSLAGGREQYFGPGTRLTVT.

This clone was observed a handful of times. The genes are TRBV23-1 and TRBJ2-3; 10 positions agree with TRBD1. TRBV23-1 is reported as an ORF; its role is uncertain. V lost 4 bases and J lost 4; bases outside the gene matches: 14. The CDR3 runs to 18 residues. Written as DNA, the CDR3 is TGCGCCAGCAGTCGCCCCCTTTTTGAGACAGGGGGCTCAGATACGCAGTATTTT. Translated: CASSRPLFETGGSDTQYF.

The V gene is TRBV3-1 (or the pseudogene TRBV3-2), the J gene TRBJ2-5, with TRBD2 identical over 15 bases. Trimming at V came to 8 bases and at J to 1 base, leaving 14 bases not matched to a gene. Germline CDR1 LGHDT, CDR2 YNNKEL (reference sequence). The CDR3 length is 19 residues. For the CDR3, the DNA is TGTGCCAGCCCATCTATTCCGGGACTAGCGGGAGGTTCCCAAGAGACCCAGTACTTC. Translated: CASPSIPGLAGGSQETQYF.

This clone was picked up one time. This chain joins TRBV4-3 and TRBJ1-2; no firm D call. Germline V gene data show CDR1 as LGHNA and CDR2 as YSLEER. This CDR3 comprises 15 residues. V was trimmed by 4 bases and J by 0 bases, leaving 12 bases between them. The CDR3 is CASSLDFTANYGYTF. The CDR3 bases are TGCGCCAGCAGCCTCGATTTCACAGCTAACTATGGCTACACCTTC.

This clone has a single count. CDR3 region: CASSLTTPGTEAFF. CDR3 bases: TGTGCCAGCAGCTTAACGACCCCGGGGACTGAAGCTTTCTTT. V gene TRBV7-3 combines with J gene TRBJ1-1; the D is unclear. The CDR3 has 14 amino acids. The V end lost 0 bases, the J end lost 5 bases, and 10 bases lay between the germline ends. Germline CDR1 SGHTA, CDR2 FQGTGA.

This chain joins TRBV5-4 and TRBJ2-7, with 10 positions matching TRBD2. The CDR3 is made up of 16 amino acids. Germline-derived CDR1 and CDR2 are SGHNT and YYREEE (reference sequence). The V and J ends lost 0 bases and 0 bases, in that order; junction bases with no gene match: 3. As DNA, the CDR3 is TGTGCCAGCAGCTTGGCAACTAGCGGGGCCTCCTACGAGCAGTACTTC. Translation gives CASSLATSGASYEQYF. The whole variable domain, filled in from reference TRBV5-4 and TRBJ2-7, reads ETGVTQSPTHLIKTRGQQVTLRCSSQSGHNTVSWYQQALGQGPQFIFQYYREEENGRGNFPPRFSGLQFPNYSSELNVNALELDDSALYLCASSLATSGASYEQYFGPGTRLTVT.

This CDR3 is CASSLWGSTEVDNEQFF. In DNA form, the CDR3 reads TGTGCCAGCAGTTTATGGGGTTCGACAGAGGTGGACAATGAGCAGTTCTTC. The rearrangement links TRBV28 to TRBJ2-1, with D perhaps TRBD1 (5 bases). V lost 0 bases and J lost 5, with 17 bases in between. Germline V gives CDR1 MDHEN, CDR2 SYDVKM. The CDR3 covers 17 residues.

This chain links TRBV7-3 with TRBJ2-5; the D is unclear. The CDR3 covers 14 residues. The germline V gene has CDR1 SGHTA and CDR2 FQGTGA. The V end lost 5 bases, the J end lost 1 base, and 11 bases lay between the germline ends. This CDR3 reads CASSHAAGQETQYF. In DNA, the CDR3 is TGTGCCAGCAGCCACGCGGCCGGCCAAGAGACCCAGTACTTC.

The chain is built from TRBV27 and TRBJ1-5, with TRBD1 identical over 7 bases. After removal of 6 bases from V and 1 base from J, the junction contained 3 bases not matched to a gene. CDR3 length: 14 residues. CDR1 MNHEY and CDR2 SMNVEV come from the germline V gene (reference sequence). In nucleotides, the CDR3 is TGTGCCAGCAGCTACAGGGGCAGCAATCAGCCCCAGCATTTT. As protein: CASSYRGSNQPQHF.

The rearrangement joins TRBV5-4 to TRBJ2-7, with a possible D match to TRBD1 (6 bases). The V gene lost 5 bases and the J gene lost 4 bases, with 19 bases spanning the gap. Germline V gene sequence: CDR1 SGHNT, CDR2 YYREEE (reference sequence). This CDR3 is built from 15 residues. Here the CDR3 reads CASSSAGTTMYEQYF. The CDR3 DNA reads TGTGCCAGCAGTAGCGCCGGGACAACGATGTACGAGCAGTACTTC. The whole variable domain, remainder taken from reference TRBV5-4 and TRBJ2-7, is ETGVTQSPTHLIKTRGQQVTLRCSSQSGHNTVSWYQQALGQGPQFIFQYYREEENGRGNFPPRFSGLQFPNYSSELNVNALELDDSALYLCASSSAGTTMYEQYFGPGTRLTVT.

This clone was recorded a few times. This chain uses TRBV5-4 with TRBJ2-7; D possibly corresponds to TRBD2 (7 bases). The CDR3 contains 16 residues. Germline V gene lookup returns CDR1 SGHNT and CDR2 YYREEE (reference sequence). Trimming cost V 4 bases and J 3 bases, with 20 bases left between them. The chain's CDR3 is CASSRGGAEAFYEQYF. The CDR3 DNA reads as TGTGCCAGCAGCCGAGGGGGGGCGGAGGCGTTCTACGAGCAGTACTTC. The complete variable domain, with remaining parts taken from reference TRBV5-4 and TRBJ2-7, reads ETGVTQSPTHLIKTRGQQVTLRCSSQSGHNTVSWYQQALGQGPQFIFQYYREEENGRGNFPPRFSGLQFPNYSSELNVNALELDDSALYLCASSRGGAEAFYEQYFGPGTRLTVT.

This CDR3 is CASRGVVDEQYF. CDR3 sequence (DNA): TGTGCCAGTAGAGGGGTTGTCGACGAGCAGTACTTC. V is TRBV19 and J is TRBJ2-7, with D possibly being TRBD1 (5 bases). CDR3 length: 12 residues. Trimming left V 6 bases short and J 5 bases short, with 11 bases between. Germline V lookup: CDR1 LNHDA, CDR2 SQIVND (reference sequence).

This clone appeared once. V usage is TRBV25-1 and J usage is TRBJ1-2, with TRBD1 matching over 9 bases. V lost 5 bases and J lost 4; bases outside the gene matches: 14. The CDR3 runs to 17 residues. In germline, CDR1 is MGHDK, CDR2 SYGVNS. DNA for the CDR3: TGTGCCAGCAGTCAACCGGGACAGGGTCGAGGGGGCTATGGCTACACCTTC. It is translated as CASSQPGQGRGGYGYTF.

The rearrangement joins TRBV12-5 to TRBJ2-1; the match to TRBD2 covers 13 bases. This CDR3 is built from 14 residues. After removal of 6 bases from V and 13 bases from J, the junction contained 9 bases not matched to a gene. Germline values: CDR1 LGHNT, CDR2 FRNRAP. The CDR3: CASGLGLAGVVQFF. The CDR3 nucleotides are TGTGCTAGTGGCCTTGGACTAGCGGGGGTGGTACAGTTCTTC.

This chain uses TRBV11-3 with TRBJ2-2; TRBD2 aligns across 12 bases. J lost 7 bases, V lost 4 bases, and 10 bases had no gene match. This CDR3 has 17 residues. In germline, CDR1 is SGHNT, CDR2 YENEEA. The CDR3 protein is CASSSDRLAGDLGELFF. In nucleotides, the CDR3 is TGTGCCAGCAGCTCCGATAGACTAGCGGGAGACCTCGGGGAGCTGTTTTTT.

This clone was detected once. The rearrangement joins TRBV19 to TRBJ2-1; the match to TRBD2 covers 10 bases. Germline values: CDR1 LNHDA, CDR2 SQIVND (reference sequence). Trimming took 5 bases from V and 5 from J; bases not matched to a gene: 12. CDR3 length: 17 residues. The CDR3 nucleotides read TGTGCCAGTAGTGTGAGCGGGAGGGCCTATTCCCACAATGAGCAGTTCTTC. Its translation: CASSVSGRAYSHNEQFF.

The chain employs TRBV15 and TRBJ2-7, with D possibly TRBD1 on 6 matching bases. CDR1 is LNHNV, CDR2 YYDKDF, per germline (reference sequence). With 0 bases removed from V and 6 bases from J, the gap between germline ends came to 18 bases. This CDR3 contains 16 residues. The CDR3 sequence: CATSRDRLGGVSEQYF. The CDR3 coding sequence is TGTGCCACCAGCAGAGATCGGTTAGGGGGAGTTAGCGAGCAGTACTTC.

The chain employs TRBV2 and TRBJ1-4; TRBD1 is a possible D gene (6 bases). The CDR3 runs 15 residues. The germline V gene encodes CDR1 SNHLY and CDR2 FYNNEI. The V end lost 7 bases, the J end lost 7 bases, and 19 bases lay between the germline ends. The CDR3 spells CASNLSPQGGEKLFF. The CDR3 nucleotides are TGTGCCAGCAATCTTAGCCCACAGGGTGGTGAAAAACTGTTTTTT. The complete variable domain, with remaining parts taken from reference TRBV2 and TRBJ1-4, reads EPEVTQTPSHQVTQMGQEVILRCVPISNHLYFYWYRQILGQKVEFLVSFYNNEISEKSEIFDDQFSVERPDGSNFTLKIRSTKLEDSAMYFCASNLSPQGGEKLFFGSGTQLSVL.

The chain employs TRBV11-3 and TRBJ2-1; 13 bases are a match to TRBD2. Trimming took 4 bases from V and 10 from J; bases not matched to a gene: 4. There are 14 residues in the CDR3. Germline V gene data show CDR1 as SGHNT and CDR2 as YENEEA. CDR3 amino acids: CASSSGTSGAEQFF. For the CDR3, the DNA is TGTGCCAGCAGCTCTGGGACTAGCGGGGCGGAGCAGTTCTTC.

Remarks on this clone: Other nucleotide sequences in the sample specify the same CDR3. The DNA of the CDR3 is TGTGCCAGCAGCCCCAGGGTGGAGCAGTACTTC. Translated, it gives CASSPRVEQYF. The rearrangement joins TRBV7-2 to TRBJ2-7, with D maybe TRBD1 (5 bases). The CDR3 extends over 11 amino acids. Germline V gives CDR1 SGHTA, CDR2 FQGNSA. V lost 5 bases and J 7 bases, leaving 9 bases between the germline ends.

The CDR3 protein is CASSPGTGGTNTEAFF. Here the CDR3 DNA reads TGTGCCAGCAGCCCAGGGACAGGGGGAACGAACACTGAAGCTTTCTTT. This chain uses TRBV11-2 with TRBJ1-1; 11 bases map to TRBD1. Trimming cost V 5 bases and J 1 base; bases outside gene matches: 6. Germline CDR1 SGHAT, CDR2 FQNNGV. There are 16 residues in the CDR3.